Listed below are T cell receptor beta chains from one sample, sequenced in a study of CD8+ T cells in alopecia areata. TCRdb's table, derived via immunoSEQ multiplex PCR, lists solely in-frame clones and lacks some. Among about 110,000 clones listed, approximately 59% were seen once. Sequenced sample: CD8+ T cells sorted from blood. The receptors derive from a human donor in good health. Both conserved end residues are part of each CDR3. D genes are given only for firm matches. A row's size may be missing; if present it is once, few, many or a size class.

>TRBJ2-3|15|.|TRBV4-1|TRBD1
TGCGCCAGCAGCAAGGGGACAGGGGCAGGAGATACGCAGTATTTT
CASSKGTGAGDTQYF
>TRBJ2-2|13|.|TRBV6-4|.
TGTGCCAGCAGTACCTCGACCACCGGGGAGCTGTTTTTT
CASSTSTTGELFF
>TRBJ1-1|15|.|TRBV27|.
TGTGCCAGCAGGCCCGAGTGGGGAGGGAACACTGAAGCTTTCTTT
CASRPEWGGNTEAFF
>TRBJ2-7|15|.|TRBV5-1|.
TGCGCCAGCAGCTTGGAAGGAATAACAGGGATCGAGCAGTACTTC
CASSLEGITGIEQYF
>TRBJ2-5|15|.|TRBV4-1|.
TGCGCCAGCAGCCAAGAGACACGGGATTGGGAGACCCAGTACTTC
CASSQETRDWETQYF
>TRBJ2-4|16|.|TRBV27|.
TGTGCCAGCAGTTCGAAGCCAGGGTTAGGCAAAAACATTCAGTACTTC
CASSSKPGLGKNIQYF
>TRBJ2-4|13|.|TRBV13|.
TGTGCCAGCAGCTTAGGTCGGGGAAACATTCAGTACTTC
CASSLGRGNIQYF
>TRBJ2-7|15|few|TRBV2|.
TGTGCCAGCCAGTCCCCAGGACAGTGGACCTACGAGCAGTACTTC
CASQSPGQWTYEQYF
>TRBJ1-1|14|few|TRBV2|.
TGTGCCAGCAGTGAATACGCAGGAAAAGCTGAAGCTTTCTTT
CASSEYAGKAEAFF
>TRBJ1-6|13|.|TRBV11-2|.
TGTGCCAGCAGCTTAGGGGCGCCGGCAACCCTCCACTTT
CASSLGAPATLHF
>TRBJ2-2|14|.|TRBV15|.
TGTGCCACCAGCACATACCACGGGCCCGGGGAGCTGTTTTTT
CATSTYHGPGELFF